This T cell receptor (beta chain) derives from a study of metastatic and nonmetastatic thyroid tumors. Study at large: Repertoires were compared across blood and tumor or nodule tissue from malignant and benign thyroid patients. The study's findings and limits: For both blood and tumor, malignant thyroid tumors reportedly showed significantly higher TCR beta diversity than benign nodules did.

This clone was counted at least ten times. The antigen remains undetermined. This CDR3 has 18 amino acids. The germline V gene encodes CDR1 SGHTA and CDR2 FQGNSA. V dropped 5 bases and J dropped 2 bases, with 21 bases sitting between them. Prior to thyroid surgery, none of the patients had received any treatment. Original methodology: A distant-metastasis classifier for papillary thyroid cancer was built using CDR3 differences across clinicopathological groups. TCRdb redid the clone calls on the PCR reads using MiXCR. The V and J calls follow TCRdb's processing rather than the paper's. Found here are about 30,000 clones, more than 3.5% of them singletons; the top ten hold around 20%.

The rearrangement joins TRBV7-2 to TRBJ1-4; maybe TRBD1 (6 bases). The TCR sequence derives from a female donor with papillary thyroid cancer or a benign thyroid nodule (not recorded which). Some clones in this sample may be carry-over from other donors' samples. The material sequenced was blood. CDR3 region: CASSLQQGRGRTNEKLFF. For the CDR3, the DNA is TGTGCCAGCAGCCTCCAACAGGGTCGAGGTCGTACTAATGAAAAACTGTTTTTT.